This is a list of T cell receptor beta chains from one sample in a study of blood T cells in healthy people across ages. TCRdb recomputed calls from the 5' RACE reads with MiXCR, one row per CDR3 protein. The table has around 1,500,000 distinct CDR3 sequences, 42% seen once. The sample consisted of blood. The source is a woman aged 18 to 35 in good health. The CDR3 runs from the conserved cysteine through the conserved F or W. A D gene is named only where the DNA matches it firmly. Rows may omit the clone size; those that give it use once, few, many or a size class.

J: TRBJ2-5; size: NA; V: TRBV6-5; D: TRBD1; DNA: TGTGCCAGCAGCAGGACAGGGGCTCCTCGGGAGACCCAGTACTTC; CDR3: CASSRTGAPRETQYF
J: TRBJ1-2; size: few; V: TRBV20-1; D: NA; DNA: TGCAGTGCTACACGAGGGATATCCACCTTC; CDR3: CSATRGISTF
J: TRBJ2-7; size: few; V: TRBV10-3; D: TRBD2; DNA: TGTGCCATCAGTATAGCGGGAGGCTCCCTCTACGAGCAGTACTTC; CDR3: CAISIAGGSLYEQYF
J: TRBJ1-5; size: few; V: TRBV7-2; D: NA; DNA: TGTGCCAGCAGCTTAGCCCCCCTCGGGCAGCCCCAGCATTTT; CDR3: CASSLAPLGQPQHF
J: TRBJ1-2; size: once; V: TRBV20-1; D: NA; DNA: TGCAGTGCTAGAGAGGGAGGGCTGCTTAACTATGGCTACACCTTC; CDR3: CSAREGGLLNYGYTF
J: TRBJ2-3; size: once; V: TRBV12-3/TRBV12-4; D: TRBD2; DNA: TGTGCCAGCAGTTGGAGTAGCGGGGATACGCAGTATTTT; CDR3: CASSWSSGDTQYF
J: TRBJ1-2; size: NA; V: TRBV7-9; D: NA; DNA: TGTGCCAGCAGCCCCGGGGGGACAACCTATGGCTACACCTTC; CDR3: CASSPGGTTYGYTF
J: TRBJ1-4; size: NA; V: TRBV7-9; D: NA; DNA: TGTGCCAGCAGCTTAAGTTCGGGCCAAATTAATGAAAAACTGTTTTTT; CDR3: CASSLSSGQINEKLFF
J: TRBJ1-2; size: NA; V: TRBV2; D: TRBD1; DNA: TGTGCCAGCTTTAAGGGGACAGGGGCTCCTAACTATGGCTACACCTTC; CDR3: CASFKGTGAPNYGYTF
J: TRBJ1-6; size: NA; V: TRBV6-2/TRBV6-3; D: NA; DNA: TGTGCCAGCAGTTACTCGGGGGCCGCAGAAGCGTTTCGGGCCCTCCACTTT; CDR3: CASSYSGAAEAFRALHF
J: TRBJ2-1; size: NA; V: TRBV14; D: NA; DNA: TGTGCCAGCAGCGCCCTCCCTAGCGAGCAGTTCTTC; CDR3: CASSALPSEQFF
J: TRBJ1-2; size: NA; V: TRBV4-1; D: NA; DNA: TGCGCCAGCAGCCAACCAGGCTTAGACTGGGGGACCGGCTACACCTTC; CDR3: CASSQPGLDWGTGYTF
J: TRBJ2-7; size: NA; V: TRBV7-6; D: NA; DNA: TGTGCCAGCAGCCCCGGAGTAGCGGTATACGAGCAGTACTTC; CDR3: CASSPGVAVYEQYF
J: TRBJ2-7; size: once; V: TRBV20-1; D: NA; DNA: TGCAGTGCTAGTCCCGGGGCCTACGAGCGGTACTTC; CDR3: CSASPGAYERYF
J: TRBJ1-1; size: few; V: TRBV12-3/TRBV12-4; D: NA; DNA: TGTGCCAGCAGCTATGAAGCTTTCTTT; CDR3: CASSYEAFF
J: TRBJ1-1; size: NA; V: TRBV4-1; D: NA; DNA: TGCGCCAGCAGCCAAGATTTCGCGGTTGGACTCCGCCGTACTGAAGCTTTCTTT; CDR3: CASSQDFAVGLRRTEAFF
J: TRBJ2-2; size: NA; V: TRBV4-1; D: TRBD1; DNA: TGCGCCAGCAGCCGAGGACAGGGTACGAACACCGGGGAGCTGTTTTTT; CDR3: CASSRGQGTNTGELFF
J: TRBJ1-2; size: NA; V: TRBV6-5; D: NA; DNA: TGTGCCAGCAGTTACTCGGGATCATCGTCCTATGGCTACACCTTC; CDR3: CASSYSGSSSYGYTF
J: TRBJ1-4; size: NA; V: TRBV28; D: NA; DNA: TGTGCCACTCTCTCCGGGGCGGGTGAAAAACTGTTTTTT; CDR3: CATLSGAGEKLFF
J: TRBJ2-5; size: NA; V: TRBV5-1; D: TRBD2; DNA: TGCGCCAGCAGCTTTACTAGCGGGGGGCCCCTGGAGACCCAGTACTTC; CDR3: CASSFTSGGPLETQYF
J: TRBJ2-1; size: NA; V: TRBV20-1; D: TRBD2; DNA: TGCAGTGCTAGAGACGCGGGGACTAGCTTAATGTTCTTC; CDR3: CSARDAGTSLMFF
J: TRBJ2-7; size: NA; V: TRBV27; D: TRBD2; DNA: TGTGCCAGCAGTTCCTCAGTAGCGGGAGACTACGAGCAGTACTTC; CDR3: CASSSSVAGDYEQYF
J: TRBJ2-3; size: NA; V: TRBV4-2; D: TRBD2; DNA: TGTGCCAGCAGCCAAGGCGGCGGTGGCCGCGGACTAGCGACAGATACGCAGTATTTT; CDR3: CASSQGGGGRGLATDTQYF
J: TRBJ2-7; size: few; V: TRBV7-2; D: TRBD2; DNA: TGTGCCAGCAGCCTCGACTCCCTCAGAGCGGGGGACTACGAGCAGTACTTC; CDR3: CASSLDSLRAGDYEQYF
J: TRBJ2-5; size: NA; V: TRBV5-5; D: NA; DNA: TGTGCCAGCAGCATCAGGACCCGAGAGACCCAGTACTTC; CDR3: CASSIRTRETQYF
J: TRBJ2-7; size: NA; V: TRBV6-1; D: TRBD1; DNA: TGTGCCAGCAGGATAGGGACAGGGGGAGATTCCTACGAGCAGTACTTC; CDR3: CASRIGTGGDSYEQYF
J: TRBJ1-1; size: NA; V: TRBV20-1; D: NA; DNA: TGCAGTGCTCACGCCTTGATGGGGATGAACACTGAAGCTTTCTTT; CDR3: CSAHALMGMNTEAFF
J: TRBJ1-1; size: few; V: TRBV7-9; D: TRBD1; DNA: TGTGCCAGCAGCGACAGGGGCAACACTGAAGCTTTCTTT; CDR3: CASSDRGNTEAFF
J: TRBJ1-2; size: NA; V: TRBV6-5; D: TRBD1; DNA: TGTGCCAGCAGTTACTCCCCCCCCTTATCCGGGACAGGGCTGAATGGCTACACCTTC; CDR3: CASSYSPPLSGTGLNGYTF
J: TRBJ1-2; size: few; V: TRBV2; D: TRBD1; DNA: TGTGCCAGCAGGAGAGACGGGACAGGGCTCTATGGCTACACCTTC; CDR3: CASRRDGTGLYGYTF
J: TRBJ2-3; size: NA; V: TRBV7-8; D: TRBD2; DNA: TGTGCCAGCAGCCCCCTAACCCTAGCGGTGGGGGTTTTGCCAGATACGCAGTATTTT; CDR3: CASSPLTLAVGVLPDTQYF
J: TRBJ2-7; size: NA; V: TRBV7-3; D: TRBD2; DNA: TGTGCCAGCAGCGACGAGCCGGGACTAGGTGGGTACGAGCAGTACTTC; CDR3: CASSDEPGLGGYEQYF
J: TRBJ1-2; size: few; V: TRBV7-9; D: NA; DNA: TGTGCCAGCAGCTTAGAATTGGGGGCAGCAGATGGCTACACCTTC; CDR3: CASSLELGAADGYTF
J: TRBJ1-5; size: NA; V: TRBV12-5; D: NA; DNA: TGTGCTAGTGGTTTGGTAGGTGAGGGAAATCAGCCCCAGCATTTT; CDR3: CASGLVGEGNQPQHF
J: TRBJ1-2; size: NA; V: TRBV4-1; D: TRBD1; DNA: TGCGCCAGCAGCCCCCCGACAGGGGCTCTCTATGGCTACACCTTC; CDR3: CASSPPTGALYGYTF
J: TRBJ2-5; size: few; V: TRBV20-1; D: NA; DNA: TGCAGTGCCGTAGTGGGACCTACTCAAGAGACCCAGTACTTC; CDR3: CSAVVGPTQETQYF
J: TRBJ1-6; size: NA; V: TRBV28; D: NA; DNA: TGTGCCAGCAGTTTAACCCTGGGCCGGACTGGTGATTCACCCCTCCACTTT; CDR3: CASSLTLGRTGDSPLHF
J: TRBJ2-7; size: NA; V: TRBV27; D: TRBD2; DNA: TGTGCCAGCAGCGACCTTTCTAGCGGGAGCTCCTACAATGAGCAGTACTTC; CDR3: CASSDLSSGSSYNEQYF
J: TRBJ1-1; size: NA; V: TRBV5-1; D: TRBD1; DNA: TGCGCCAGCAGCTTAAGGACAGGCGGACGGAACACTGAAGCTTTCTTT; CDR3: CASSLRTGGRNTEAFF
J: TRBJ2-3; size: NA; V: TRBV5-1; D: TRBD1; DNA: TGCGCCAGCAATGTCGGGGACAGTTCCACAGATACGCAGTATTTT; CDR3: CASNVGDSSTDTQYF
J: TRBJ1-2; size: NA; V: TRBV6-1; D: NA; DNA: TGTGCCAGCAGTGAATCGGCCGGCTGGGACTACACCTTC; CDR3: CASSESAGWDYTF
J: TRBJ1-2; size: few; V: TRBV4-1; D: TRBD1; DNA: TGCGCCAGCAGCCAAGGTGGGACAGCGATCTATGGCTACACCTTC; CDR3: CASSQGGTAIYGYTF
J: TRBJ2-3; size: few; V: TRBV7-9; D: NA; DNA: TGTGCCAGCAGGGAGGTGGGCCGAACTCGCACAGATACGCAGTATTTT; CDR3: CASREVGRTRTDTQYF
J: TRBJ2-7; size: once; V: TRBV5-6; D: TRBD2; DNA: TGTGCCAGCAGCAAAGGACTAGCAATCTACGAGCAGTACTTC; CDR3: CASSKGLAIYEQYF
J: TRBJ1-1; size: few; V: TRBV4-1; D: NA; DNA: TGCGCCAGCAGCCAAGAAGGCAGGTCAGGAGCGAACACTGAAGCTTTCTTT; CDR3: CASSQEGRSGANTEAFF
J: TRBJ2-4; size: NA; V: TRBV6-1; D: NA; DNA: TGTGCCAGCATGAGGGCGGCAGGAAAATTAAACATTCAGTACTTC; CDR3: CASMRAAGKLNIQYF
J: TRBJ2-7; size: NA; V: TRBV10-1; D: NA; DNA: TGCGCCAGCAGTGAGTCCACGGCCGAGCAGTACTTC; CDR3: CASSESTAEQYF
J: TRBJ2-1; size: NA; V: TRBV10-3; D: NA; DNA: TGTGCCATCAGTGATGACGGACCGACCAATAAGGAGTTCTTC; CDR3: CAISDDGPTNKEFF
J: TRBJ2-7; size: NA; V: TRBV12-3/TRBV12-4; D: TRBD2; DNA: TGTGCCAGCAGTGGACCGGGGACTAGCGTCTACTACGAGCAGTACTTC; CDR3: CASSGPGTSVYYEQYF
J: TRBJ2-7; size: NA; V: TRBV6-5; D: TRBD1; DNA: TGTACCAGCAGTTCGTTTGTCATGACAGGGGTTGGCGAGCAGTACTTC; CDR3: CTSSSFVMTGVGEQYF